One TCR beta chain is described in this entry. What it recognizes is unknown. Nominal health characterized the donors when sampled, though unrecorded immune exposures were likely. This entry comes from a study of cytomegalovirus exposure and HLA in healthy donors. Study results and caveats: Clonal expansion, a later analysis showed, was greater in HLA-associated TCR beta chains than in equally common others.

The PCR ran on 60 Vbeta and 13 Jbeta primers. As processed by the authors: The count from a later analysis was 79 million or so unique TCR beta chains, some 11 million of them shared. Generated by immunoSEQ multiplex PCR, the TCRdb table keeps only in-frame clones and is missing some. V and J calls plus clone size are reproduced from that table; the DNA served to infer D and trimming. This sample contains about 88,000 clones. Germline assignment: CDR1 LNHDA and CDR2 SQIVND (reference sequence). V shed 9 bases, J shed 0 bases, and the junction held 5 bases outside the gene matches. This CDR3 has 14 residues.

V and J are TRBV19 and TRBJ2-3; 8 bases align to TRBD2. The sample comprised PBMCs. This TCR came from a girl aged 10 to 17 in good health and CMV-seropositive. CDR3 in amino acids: CASLKRGSTDTQYF. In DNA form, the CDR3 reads TGTGCCAGCCTAAAGCGGGGGAGCACAGATACGCAGTATTTT.